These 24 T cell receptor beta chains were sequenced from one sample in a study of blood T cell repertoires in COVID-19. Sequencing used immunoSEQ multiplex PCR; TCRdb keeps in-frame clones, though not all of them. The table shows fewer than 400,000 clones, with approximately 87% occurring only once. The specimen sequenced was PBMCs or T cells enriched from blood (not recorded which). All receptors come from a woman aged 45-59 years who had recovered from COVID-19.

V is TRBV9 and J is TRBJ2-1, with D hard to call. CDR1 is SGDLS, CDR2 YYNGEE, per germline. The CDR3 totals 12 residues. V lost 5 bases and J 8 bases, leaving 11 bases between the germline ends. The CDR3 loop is CASRAVSDEQFF. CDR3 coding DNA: TGTGCCAGCAGAGCCGTGTCGGATGAGCAGTTCTTC.

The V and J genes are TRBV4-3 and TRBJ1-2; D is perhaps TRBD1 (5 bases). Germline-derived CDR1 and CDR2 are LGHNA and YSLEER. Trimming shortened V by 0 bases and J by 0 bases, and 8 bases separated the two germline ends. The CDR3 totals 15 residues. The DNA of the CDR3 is TGCGCCAGCAGCCAAGATTCAGGGACTAACTATGGCTACACCTTC. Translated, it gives CASSQDSGTNYGYTF.

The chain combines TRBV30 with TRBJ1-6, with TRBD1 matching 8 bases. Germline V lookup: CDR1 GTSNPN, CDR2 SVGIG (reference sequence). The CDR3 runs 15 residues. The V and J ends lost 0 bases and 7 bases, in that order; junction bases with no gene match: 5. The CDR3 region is CAWSVLRGRNSPLHF. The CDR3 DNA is TGTGCCTGGAGTGTCCTCAGGGGGCGGAATTCACCCCTCCACTTT.

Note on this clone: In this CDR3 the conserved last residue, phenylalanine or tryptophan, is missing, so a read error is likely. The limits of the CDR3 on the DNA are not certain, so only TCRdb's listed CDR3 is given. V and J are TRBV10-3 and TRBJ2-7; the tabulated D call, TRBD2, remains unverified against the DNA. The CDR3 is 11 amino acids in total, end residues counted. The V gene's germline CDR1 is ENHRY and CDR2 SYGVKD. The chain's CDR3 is CAISEAGVWIL.

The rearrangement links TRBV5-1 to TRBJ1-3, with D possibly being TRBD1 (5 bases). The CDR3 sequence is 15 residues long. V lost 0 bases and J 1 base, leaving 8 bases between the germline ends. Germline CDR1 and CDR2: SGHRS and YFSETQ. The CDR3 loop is CASSLGGASGNTIYF. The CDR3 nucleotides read TGCGCCAGCAGCTTGGGGGGCGCGTCTGGAAACACCATATATTTT.

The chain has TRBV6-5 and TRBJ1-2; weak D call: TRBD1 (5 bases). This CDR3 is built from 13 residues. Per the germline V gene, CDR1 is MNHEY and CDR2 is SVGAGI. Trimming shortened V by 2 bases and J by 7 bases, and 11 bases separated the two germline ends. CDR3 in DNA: TGTGCCAGCAGTTACAAGGGGCGGGGTGGCTACACCTTC. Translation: CASSYKGRGGYTF.

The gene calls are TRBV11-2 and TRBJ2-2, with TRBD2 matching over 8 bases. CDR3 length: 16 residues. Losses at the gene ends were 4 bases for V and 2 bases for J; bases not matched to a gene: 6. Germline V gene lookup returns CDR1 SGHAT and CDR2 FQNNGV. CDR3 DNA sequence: TGTGCCAGCAGCTCATGGCGGGGGGCCAACACCGGGGAGCTGTTTTTT. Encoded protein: CASSSWRGANTGELFF.

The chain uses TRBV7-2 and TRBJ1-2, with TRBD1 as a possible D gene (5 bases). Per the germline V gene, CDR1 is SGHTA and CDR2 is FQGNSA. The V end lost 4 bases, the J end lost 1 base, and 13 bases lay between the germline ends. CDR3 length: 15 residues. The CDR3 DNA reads TGTGCCAGCAGCTCGAGTCAGGGAAATAACTATGGCTACACCTTC. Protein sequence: CASSSSQGNNYGYTF.

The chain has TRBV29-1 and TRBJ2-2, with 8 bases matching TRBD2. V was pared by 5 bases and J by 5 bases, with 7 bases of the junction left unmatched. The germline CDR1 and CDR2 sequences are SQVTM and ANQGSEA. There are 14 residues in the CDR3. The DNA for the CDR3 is TGCAGCGTTCACCGGGGGGGCAGGACCGGGGAGCTGTTTTTT. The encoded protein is CSVHRGGRTGELFF.

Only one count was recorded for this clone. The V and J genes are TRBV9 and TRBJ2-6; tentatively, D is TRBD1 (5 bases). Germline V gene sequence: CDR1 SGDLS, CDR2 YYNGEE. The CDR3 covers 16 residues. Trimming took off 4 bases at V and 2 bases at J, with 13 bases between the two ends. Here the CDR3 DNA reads TGTGCCAGCAGCCACCCCTTGGGGCCTGGGGCCAACGTCCTGACTTTC. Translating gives CASSHPLGPGANVLTF.

The CDR3 region is CATLGRGNTEAFF. The CDR3 DNA sequence: TGTGCCACCCTAGGGCGGGGGAACACTGAAGCTTTCTTT. J is TRBJ1-1 and V is TRBV28; D call uncertain. The germline V and J ends were trimmed by 10 bases and 1 base, with 13 bases remaining between them. Germline V gene data show CDR1 as MDHEN and CDR2 as SYDVKM. The CDR3 has 13 amino acids.

The CDR3 loop reads CASSLEGGYGYTF. DNA for the CDR3: TGTGCCAGCAGTTTAGAAGGCGGCTATGGCTACACCTTC. The gene calls are TRBV28 and TRBJ1-2; D unclear. Trimming removed 2 bases from V and 4 bases from J, with 8 bases in between. Germline V gene data show CDR1 as MDHEN and CDR2 as SYDVKM. The CDR3 runs to 13 residues.

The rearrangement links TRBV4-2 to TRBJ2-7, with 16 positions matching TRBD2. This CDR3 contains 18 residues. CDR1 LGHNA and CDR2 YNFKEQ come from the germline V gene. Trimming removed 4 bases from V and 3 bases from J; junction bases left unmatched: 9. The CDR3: CASSRAGTSGGAIYEQYF. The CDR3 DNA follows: TGTGCCAGCAGCCGGGCCGGGACTAGCGGGGGGGCCATCTACGAGCAGTACTTC.

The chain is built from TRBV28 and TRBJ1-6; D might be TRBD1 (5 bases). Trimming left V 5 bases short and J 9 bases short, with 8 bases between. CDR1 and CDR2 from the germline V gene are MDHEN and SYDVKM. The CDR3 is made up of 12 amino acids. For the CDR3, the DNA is TGTGCCAGCAGTCGTACAGGTTCACCCCTCCACTTT. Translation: CASSRTGSPLHF.

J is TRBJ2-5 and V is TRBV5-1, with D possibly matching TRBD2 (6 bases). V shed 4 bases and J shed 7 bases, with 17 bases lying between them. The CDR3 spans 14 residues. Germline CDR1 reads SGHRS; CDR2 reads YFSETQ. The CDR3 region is CASSPRVQGGTQYF. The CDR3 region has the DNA TGCGCCAGCAGCCCGAGGGTCCAGGGAGGGACCCAGTACTTC.

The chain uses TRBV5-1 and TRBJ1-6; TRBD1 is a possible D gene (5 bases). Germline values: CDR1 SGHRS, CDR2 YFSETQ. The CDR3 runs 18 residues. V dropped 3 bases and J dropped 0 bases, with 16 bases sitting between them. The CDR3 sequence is CASSSSRAPSSYNSPLHF. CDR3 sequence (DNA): TGCGCCAGCAGCTCCTCCAGGGCCCCGAGCTCCTATAATTCACCCCTCCACTTT.

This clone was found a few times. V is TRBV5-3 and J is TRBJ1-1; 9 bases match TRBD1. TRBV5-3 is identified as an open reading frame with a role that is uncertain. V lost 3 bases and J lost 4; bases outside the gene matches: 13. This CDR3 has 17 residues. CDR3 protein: CARSCNRDRVLSTEAFF. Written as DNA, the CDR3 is TGTGCCAGAAGCTGCAACCGGGACAGGGTTTTGAGCACTGAAGCTTTCTTT.

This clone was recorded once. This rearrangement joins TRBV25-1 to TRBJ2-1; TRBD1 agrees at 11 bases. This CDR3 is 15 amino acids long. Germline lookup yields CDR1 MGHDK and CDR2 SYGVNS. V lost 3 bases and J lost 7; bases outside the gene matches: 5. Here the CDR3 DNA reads TGTGCCAGCAGTGACCCGGGACAGGGGGGGAATGAGCAGTTCTTC. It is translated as CASSDPGQGGNEQFF.

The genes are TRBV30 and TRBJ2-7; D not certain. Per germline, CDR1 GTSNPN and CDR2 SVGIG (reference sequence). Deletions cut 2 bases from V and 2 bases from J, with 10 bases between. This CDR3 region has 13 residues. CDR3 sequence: CAWSLGPAYEQYF. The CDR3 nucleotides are TGTGCCTGGAGTTTGGGCCCAGCCTACGAGCAGTACTTC.

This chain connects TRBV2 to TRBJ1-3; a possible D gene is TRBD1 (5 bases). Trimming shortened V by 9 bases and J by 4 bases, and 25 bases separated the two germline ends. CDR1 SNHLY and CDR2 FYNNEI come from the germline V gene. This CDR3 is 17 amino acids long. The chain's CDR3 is CASSTGPGPIGGNTIYF. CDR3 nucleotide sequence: TGTGCCAGTAGCACAGGACCGGGCCCAATCGGAGGAAACACCATATATTTT.

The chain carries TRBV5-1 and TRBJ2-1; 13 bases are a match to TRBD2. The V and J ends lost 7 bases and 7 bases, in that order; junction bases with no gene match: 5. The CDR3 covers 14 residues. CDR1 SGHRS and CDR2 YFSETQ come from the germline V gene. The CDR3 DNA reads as TGCGCCAGCGGTACTAGCGGGGGGGTGAATGAGCAGTTCTTC. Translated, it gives CASGTSGGVNEQFF.

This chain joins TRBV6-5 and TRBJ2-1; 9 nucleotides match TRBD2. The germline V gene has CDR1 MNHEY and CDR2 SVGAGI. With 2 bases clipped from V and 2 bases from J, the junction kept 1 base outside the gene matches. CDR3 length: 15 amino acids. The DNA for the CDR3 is TGTGCCAGCAGTTACCGACTAGCGGCCTACAATGAGCAGTTCTTC. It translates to CASSYRLAAYNEQFF.

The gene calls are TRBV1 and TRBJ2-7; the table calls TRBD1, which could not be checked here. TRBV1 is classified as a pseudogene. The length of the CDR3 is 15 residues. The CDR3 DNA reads TGCACCAGCAGCGAAGGGACAGGTACGTTGTACGAGCAGTACTTC. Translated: CTSSEGTGTLYEQYF.

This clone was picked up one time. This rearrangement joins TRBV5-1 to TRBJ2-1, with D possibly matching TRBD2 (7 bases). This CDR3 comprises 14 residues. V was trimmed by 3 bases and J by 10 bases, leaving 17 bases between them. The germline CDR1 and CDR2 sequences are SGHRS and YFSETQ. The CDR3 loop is CASSYRGGRGEQFF. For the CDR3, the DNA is TGCGCCAGCAGCTACCGCGGGGGCCGGGGGGAGCAGTTCTTC.